This T cell receptor (beta chain) emerged from a study of CD8+ T cells in alopecia areata. Broader study findings: In lesional scalp, particularly from alopecia totalis/universalis, clonality was higher than in normal scalp.

Germline lookup yields CDR1 GTSNPN and CDR2 SVGIG (reference sequence). There are 13 residues in the CDR3. V lost 2 bases and J lost 1, with 8 bases in between. In regard to this clone: Its target is unknown.

The treatment is: oral pan-JAK inhibitor, 5-10 mg twice daily. Peripheral blood and lesional scalp punch biopsies were taken from alopecia areata patients. PBMCs provided sorted CD4+ and CD8+ T cells. RNA was extracted and reverse transcribed into cDNA as the sequencing template. Assay used: immunoSEQ multiplex PCR; TCRdb lists only in-frame clones, some missing. The sample shows tens of thousands of clones, under 70% of them seen only once. Source: CD8+ T cells sorted from blood, taken at week 4, from a patient treated with tofacitinib. This clonotype was obtained from a human donor with alopecia areata. This chain links TRBV30 with TRBJ1-1, with D hard to call. The CDR3 bases are TGTGCCTGGAGTTATAACTCGAACACTGAAGCTTTCTTT. It translates to CAWSYNSNTEAFF. Full variable domain (rest looked up from reference TRBV30 and TRBJ1-1): SQTIHQWPATLVQPVGSPLSLECTVEGTSNPNLYWYRQAAGRGLQLLFYSVGIGQISSEVPQNLSASRPQDRQFILSSKKLLLSDSGFYLCAWSYNSNTEAFFGQGTRLTVV.